This T cell receptor beta chain was observed in a study of regulatory T cells in long-lasting Graves disease (dated by TCRdb to about 2021). With regard to the full study: Persistent Graves' disease was defined as antithyroid drug treatment for over 5 years with persistently positive TSH receptor autoantibodies. Patients with persistent Graves' disease were compared with patients with newly diagnosed Graves' disease using TCR sequencing and RNA sequencing of peripheral blood. The study was registered as a clinical trial and conducted in China. A total of roughly 33 samples underwent TCR sequencing: some 13 from persistent and approximately 20 from newly diagnosed Graves' disease patients. On average, persistent Graves' disease patients in the clinical cohort had been on antithyroid drugs for approximately 10 years. What the authors observed across the whole study: Patients with persistent disease shared more public clonotypes (around 3,000) than newly diagnosed patients did (966). Because the primary lesion, thyroid tissue, could not be accessed, the study looked at peripheral blood alone. As a limitation, the authors acknowledged that the small sample size may reduce accuracy. Only the TCR beta chain was sequenced and analyzed. Lower TCR Shannon entropy and fewer highly expanded clones were observed in persistent Graves' disease patients than in newly diagnosed patients, which suggested clonal expansion. TRBV28, TRBJ1-2 and TRBJ2-5 were preferentially used in persistent disease, while TRBV20-1 and TRBJ2-1 were favored in newly diagnosed disease.

From the cysteine through the phenylalanine, the CDR3 covers 17 amino acids. The retained sequence is limited to the CDR3, 51 bases, with the frame set at the first base. CDR1 SGHRS and CDR2 YFSETQ were looked up in the germline V gene. V is cut by 0 bases and J by 0 bases, and the space between the germline ends is 12 bases. Notes on this clonotype: What this receptor recognizes is not known. No base qualities exist here, and no much larger clone lies one base off it.

Libraries were constructed by multiplex PCR. The sequencer was an Illumina HiSeq 4000. To build TCR beta libraries, CDR3 regions were amplified by Arm-PCR using iRepertoire HTBI primers. Before sequencing, the PCR products underwent gel purification. In the source study's methods: Gene usage analysis of CDR3 amino acid clonotypes relied on the 60 to 65 TRBV and around 13 TRBJ segments identified across samples. COPE and FqMerger were used to merge the filtered high-quality paired reads into contigs. BLAST was used to align contigs to IMGT TRBV, TRBD and TRBJ reference genes, and CDR3 was defined according to IMGT. Any clonotype with a frequency above 0.1% was classified as a highly expanded clone. Shannon entropy served as the measure of repertoire diversity, while the Gini coefficient captured V-J evenness. Public clonotypes were defined as clonotypes shared by more than one individual. The raw public data were reprocessed by TCRdb itself: fastp quality trimming at Q25, MiXCR clonotype calling, in-frame beta chains only. All rows with the same CDR3 protein become a single entry with the most common DNA and genes. TCRdb, rather than the study authors, made the V and J calls. This sample gives under 500,000 distinct CDR3 sequences in total; more than 20% of them show up just once. The top ten clonotypes cover about 20% of the sample.

What this sample's time point label stands for: persistent/refractory GD, antithyroid drugs over 5 years with positive TRAb. For both TCR sequencing and RNA sequencing, RNA was extracted from PBMCs using TRIzol. The diagnosis of Graves' disease was made according to American Thyroid Association guidelines. The patients came from an endocrinology department in Xi'an, China. From each patient, approximately 9.9 milliliters of peripheral blood was collected into an EDTA anticoagulant tube. Ficoll Paque Plus density gradient separation was used to isolate PBMCs, and no additional T cell sorting was done. An Agilent 2100 Bioanalyzer and agarose gel were used to check RNA quality, and a NanoDrop 2000 was used to measure RNA concentration.

The starting material was peripheral blood mononuclear cells (PBMCs), obtained when the disease was refractory, from a patient treated with antithyroid drugs. The chain couples TRBV5-1 to TRBJ2-2; the D match is possibly TRBD1 or TRBD2, with 5 bases aligned in each. The receptor was isolated from a female donor with Graves disease. CDR3 protein: CASSLGFRGPNTGELFF. The DNA sequence follows: TGCGCCAGCAGCTTGGGGTTCCGGGGACCGAACACCGGGGAGCTGTTTTTT.